This T cell receptor beta chain came from a study of cytotoxic CD8 clonotypes in ibrutinib-treated CLL. Turning to the study itself: Within the patient group, 11 were relapsed/refractory and some 16 treatment-naive, and roughly 18 were IGHV unmutated. Response samples were taken after a median around 13 months of treatment, range 6 to 36.

Germline V CDR1 and CDR2: MDHEN, SYDVKM. This CDR3 has 13 residues. The V end lost 6 bases, the J end lost 0 bases, and 9 bases lay between the germline ends. TCRdb's table, derived via immunoSEQ multiplex PCR, lists solely in-frame clones and lacks some. This table holds roughly 190,000 clones, 72% found once. The J gene is TRBJ2-7, the V gene TRBV28; maybe TRBD2 (5 bases). This TCR was sampled from a human donor with chronic lymphocytic leukemia. Sequencing used PBMCs, obtained after 24 months of ibrutinib treatment. The CDR3 loop is CASSLALSYEQYF. The CDR3 DNA reads TGTGCCAGCAGCCTAGCCCTCTCCTACGAGCAGTACTTC. Supplemented by reference TRBV28 and TRBJ2-7, the full variable domain reads DVKVTQSSRYLVKRTGEKVFLECVQDMDHENMFWYRQDPGLGLRLIYFSYDVKMKEKGDIPEGYSVSREKKERFSLILESASTNQTSMYLCASSLALSYEQYFGPGTRLTVT.